This T cell receptor (beta chain) emerged from a study of T cell changes during pregnancy in multiple sclerosis. Produced via immunoSEQ multiplex PCR; TCRdb's table is partial and in-frame only. The sample consists of some 20,000 clones, 91% of them appearing once. The germline V gene encodes CDR1 LGHNA and CDR2 YNFKEQ. The CDR3 runs to 16 residues. V lost 0 bases to trimming and J lost 4 bases; unmatched junction nucleotides: 6. The sequence came from a female donor in good health, enrolled as a control in a pregnancy study. The gene calls are TRBV4-2 and TRBJ2-5; TRBD2 matches at 9 bases. The sequencing used CD4+ T cells from peripheral blood mononuclear cells, collected in the third trimester of pregnancy. The CDR3 protein is CASSQDWLAGRETQYF. CDR3 in DNA: TGTGCCAGCAGCCAAGATTGGCTAGCGGGGCGAGAGACCCAGTACTTC.